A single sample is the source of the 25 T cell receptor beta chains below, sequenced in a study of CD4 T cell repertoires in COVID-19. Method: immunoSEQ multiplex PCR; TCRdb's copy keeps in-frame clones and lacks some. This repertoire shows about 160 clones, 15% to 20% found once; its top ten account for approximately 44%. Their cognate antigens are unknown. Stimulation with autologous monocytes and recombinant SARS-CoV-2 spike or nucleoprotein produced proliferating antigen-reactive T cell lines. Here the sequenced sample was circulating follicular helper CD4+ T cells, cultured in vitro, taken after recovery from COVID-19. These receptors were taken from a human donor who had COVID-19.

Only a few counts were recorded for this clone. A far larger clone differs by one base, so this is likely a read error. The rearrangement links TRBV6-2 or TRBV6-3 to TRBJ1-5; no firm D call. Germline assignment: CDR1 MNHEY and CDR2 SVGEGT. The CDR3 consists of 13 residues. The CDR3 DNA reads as TGTGCCTGCAGTTACAGTGGCGGCCAGCCCCAGCATTTT. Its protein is CACSYSGGQPQHF.

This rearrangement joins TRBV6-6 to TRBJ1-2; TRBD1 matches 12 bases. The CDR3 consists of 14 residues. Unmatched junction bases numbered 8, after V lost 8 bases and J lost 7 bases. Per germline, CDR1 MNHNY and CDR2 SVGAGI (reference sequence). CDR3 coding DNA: TGTGCCAGCCCGGGACAGGGGGCATTATCTGGCTACACCTTC. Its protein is CASPGQGALSGYTF.

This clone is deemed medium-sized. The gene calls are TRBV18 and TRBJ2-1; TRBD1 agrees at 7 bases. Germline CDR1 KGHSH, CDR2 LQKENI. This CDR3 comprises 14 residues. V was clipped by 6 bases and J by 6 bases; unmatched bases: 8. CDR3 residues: CASSSYRGPNEQFF. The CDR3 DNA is TGTGCCAGCTCGTCATACAGGGGACCCAATGAGCAGTTCTTC. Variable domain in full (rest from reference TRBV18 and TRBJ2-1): NAGVMQNPRHLVRRRGQEARLRCSPMKGHSHVYWYRQLPEEGLKFMVYLQKENIIDESGMPKERFSAEFPKEGPSILRIQQVVRGDSAAYFCASSSYRGPNEQFFGPGTRLTVL.

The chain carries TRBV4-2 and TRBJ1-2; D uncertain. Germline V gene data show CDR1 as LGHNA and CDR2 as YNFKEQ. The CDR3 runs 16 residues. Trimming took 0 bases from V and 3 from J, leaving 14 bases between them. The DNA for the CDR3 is TGTGCCAGCAGCCAAGAACTGAGGACGGACTACTATGGCTACACCTTC. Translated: CASSQELRTDYYGYTF.

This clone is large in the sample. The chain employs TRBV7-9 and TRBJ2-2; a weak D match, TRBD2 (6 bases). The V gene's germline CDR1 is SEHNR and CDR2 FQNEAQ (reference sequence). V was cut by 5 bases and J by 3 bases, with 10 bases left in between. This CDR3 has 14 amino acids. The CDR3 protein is CASSPIADTGELFF. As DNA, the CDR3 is TGTGCCAGCAGCCCCATAGCGGACACCGGGGAGCTGTTTTTT.

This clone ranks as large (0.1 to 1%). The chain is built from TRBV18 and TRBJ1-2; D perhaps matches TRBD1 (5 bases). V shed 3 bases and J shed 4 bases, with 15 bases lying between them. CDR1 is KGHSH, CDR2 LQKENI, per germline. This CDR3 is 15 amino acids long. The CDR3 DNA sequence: TGTGCCAGCTCACCTGCCCCCGGGACCGGCTATGGCTACACCTTC. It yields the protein CASSPAPGTGYGYTF.

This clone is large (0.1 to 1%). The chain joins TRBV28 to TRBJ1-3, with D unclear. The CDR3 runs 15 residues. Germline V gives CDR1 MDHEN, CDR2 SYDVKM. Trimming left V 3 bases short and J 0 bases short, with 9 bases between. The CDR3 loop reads CASSFRTTSGNTIYF. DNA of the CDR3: TGTGCCAGCAGTTTCCGGACCACCTCTGGAAACACCATATATTTT.

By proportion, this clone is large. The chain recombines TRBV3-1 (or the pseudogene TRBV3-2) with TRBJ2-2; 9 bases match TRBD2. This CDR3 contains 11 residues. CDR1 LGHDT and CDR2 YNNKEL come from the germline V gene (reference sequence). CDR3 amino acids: CGCGRAGELFF. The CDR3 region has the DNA TGTGGATGCGGGAGGGCCGGGGAGCTGTTTTTT.

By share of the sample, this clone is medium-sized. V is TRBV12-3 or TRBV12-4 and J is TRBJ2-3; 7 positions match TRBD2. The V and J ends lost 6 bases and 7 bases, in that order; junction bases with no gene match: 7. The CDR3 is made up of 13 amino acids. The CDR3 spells CASRGAGVNTQYF. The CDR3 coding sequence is TGTGCCAGCAGGGGTGCGGGAGTGAATACGCAGTATTTT.

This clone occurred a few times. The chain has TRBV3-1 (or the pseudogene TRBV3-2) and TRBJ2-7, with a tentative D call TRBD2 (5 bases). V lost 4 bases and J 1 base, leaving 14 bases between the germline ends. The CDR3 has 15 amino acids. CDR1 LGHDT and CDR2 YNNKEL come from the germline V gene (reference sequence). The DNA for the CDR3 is TGTGCCAGCAGCCTCCGGCTGGGAGAATCCTACGAGCAGTACTTC. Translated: CASSLRLGESYEQYF.

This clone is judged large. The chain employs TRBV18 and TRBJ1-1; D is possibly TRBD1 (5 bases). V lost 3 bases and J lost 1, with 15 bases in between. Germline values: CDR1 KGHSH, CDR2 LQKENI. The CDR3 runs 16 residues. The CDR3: CASSPGSTGKNTEAFF. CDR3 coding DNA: TGTGCCAGCTCACCTGGGTCCACAGGAAAGAACACTGAAGCTTTCTTT.

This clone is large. This CDR3 reads CASSSWTGGNEQYF. The DNA for the CDR3 is TGCGCCAGCAGCTCCTGGACAGGGGGTAACGAGCAGTACTTC. The rearrangement uses TRBV5-1 and TRBJ2-7, with TRBD1 matching over 10 bases. The CDR3 loop spans 14 amino acids. From germline, CDR1 is SGHRS and CDR2 YFSETQ. The trim removed 3 bases at V and 5 bases at J, leaving 5 bases unmatched.

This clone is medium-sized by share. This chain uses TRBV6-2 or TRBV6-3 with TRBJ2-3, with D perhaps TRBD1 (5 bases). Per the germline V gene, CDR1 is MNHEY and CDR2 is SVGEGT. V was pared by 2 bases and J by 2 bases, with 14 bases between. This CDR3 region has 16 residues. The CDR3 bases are TGTGCCAGCAGTTACAGGGTCATAGGGGCCACAGATACGCAGTATTTT. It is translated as CASSYRVIGATDTQYF.

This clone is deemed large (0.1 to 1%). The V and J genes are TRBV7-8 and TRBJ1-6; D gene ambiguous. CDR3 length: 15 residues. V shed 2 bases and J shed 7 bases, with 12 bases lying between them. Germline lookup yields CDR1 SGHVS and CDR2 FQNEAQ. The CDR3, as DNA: TGTGCCAGCAGCTTAACAGCTCGAGGGAATTCACCCCTCCACTTT. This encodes CASSLTARGNSPLHF. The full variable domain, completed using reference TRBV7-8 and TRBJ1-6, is GAGVSQSPRYKVAKRGQDVALRCDPISGHVSLFWYQQALGQGPEFLTYFQNEAQLDKSGLPSDRFFAERPEGSVSTLKIQRTQQEDSAVYLCASSLTARGNSPLHFGNGTRLTVT.

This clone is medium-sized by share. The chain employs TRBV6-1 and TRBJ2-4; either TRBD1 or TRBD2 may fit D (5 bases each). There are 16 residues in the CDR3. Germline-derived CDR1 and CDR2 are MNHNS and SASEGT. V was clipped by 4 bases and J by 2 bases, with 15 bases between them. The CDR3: CASSVTGAGTKNIQYF. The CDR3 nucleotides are TGTGCCAGCAGTGTAACCGGGGCCGGAACCAAAAACATTCAGTACTTC.

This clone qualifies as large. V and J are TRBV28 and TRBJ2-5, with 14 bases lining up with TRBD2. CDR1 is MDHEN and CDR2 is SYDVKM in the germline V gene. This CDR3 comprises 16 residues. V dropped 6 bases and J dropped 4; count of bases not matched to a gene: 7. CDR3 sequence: CASRAGLAGVRETQYF. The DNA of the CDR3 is TGTGCCAGCAGAGCGGGACTAGCGGGGGTACGAGAGACCCAGTACTTC.

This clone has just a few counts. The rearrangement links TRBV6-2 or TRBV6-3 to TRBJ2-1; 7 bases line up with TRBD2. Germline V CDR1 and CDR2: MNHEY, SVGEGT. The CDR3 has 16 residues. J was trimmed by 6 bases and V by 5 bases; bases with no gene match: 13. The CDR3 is CASSILAGGTPNEQFF. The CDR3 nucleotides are TGTGCCAGCAGTATTTTAGCGGGCGGAACCCCCAATGAGCAGTTCTTC.

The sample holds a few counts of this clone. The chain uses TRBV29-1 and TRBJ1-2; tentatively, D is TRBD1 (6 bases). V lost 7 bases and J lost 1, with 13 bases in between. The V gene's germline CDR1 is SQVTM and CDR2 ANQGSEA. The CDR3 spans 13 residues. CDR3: CSDRDTINYGYTF. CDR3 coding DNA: TGCAGCGACCGGGACACCATTAACTATGGCTACACCTTC.

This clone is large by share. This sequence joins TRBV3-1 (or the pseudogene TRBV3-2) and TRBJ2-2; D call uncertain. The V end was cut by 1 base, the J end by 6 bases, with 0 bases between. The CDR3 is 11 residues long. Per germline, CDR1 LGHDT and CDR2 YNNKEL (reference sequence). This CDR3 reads CASSQAGELFF. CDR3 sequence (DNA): TGTGCCAGCAGCCAAGCCGGGGAGCTGTTTTTT.

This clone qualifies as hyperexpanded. The CDR3 loop is CAWSVRGAFGYTF. CDR3 DNA sequence: TGTGCCTGGAGTGTAAGGGGGGCATTTGGCTACACCTTC. The chain employs TRBV30 and TRBJ1-2; D possibly corresponds to TRBD1 (6 bases). The CDR3 length is 13 residues. Germline V gene sequence: CDR1 GTSNPN, CDR2 SVGIG (reference sequence). V shed 0 bases and J shed 7 bases, with 12 bases lying between them.

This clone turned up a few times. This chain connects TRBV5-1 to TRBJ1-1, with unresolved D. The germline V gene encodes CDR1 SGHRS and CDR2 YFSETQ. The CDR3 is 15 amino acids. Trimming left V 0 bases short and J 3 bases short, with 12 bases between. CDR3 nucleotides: TGCGCCAGCAGCTTGGGACCGGTAAGGGACACTGAAGCTTTCTTT. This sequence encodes CASSLGPVRDTEAFF.

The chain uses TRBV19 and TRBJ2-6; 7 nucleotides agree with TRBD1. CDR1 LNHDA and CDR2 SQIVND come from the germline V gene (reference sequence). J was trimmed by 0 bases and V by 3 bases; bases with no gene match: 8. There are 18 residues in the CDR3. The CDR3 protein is CASSIRQGYGSGANVLTF. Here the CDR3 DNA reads TGTGCCAGTAGTATTCGACAGGGATACGGCTCTGGGGCCAACGTCCTGACTTTC.

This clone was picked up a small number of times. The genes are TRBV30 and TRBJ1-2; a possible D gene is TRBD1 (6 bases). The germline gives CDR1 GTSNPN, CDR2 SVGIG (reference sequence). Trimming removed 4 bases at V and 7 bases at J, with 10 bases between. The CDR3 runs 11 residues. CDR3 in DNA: TGTGCCTGGAAAAGGGGGGTTGGCTACACCTTC. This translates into CAWKRGVGYTF. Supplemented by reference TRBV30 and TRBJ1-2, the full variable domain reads SQTIHQWPATLVQPVGSPLSLECTVEGTSNPNLYWYRQAAGRGLQLLFYSVGIGQISSEVPQNLSASRPQDRQFILSSKKLLLSDSGFYLCAWKRGVGYTFGSGTRLTVV.

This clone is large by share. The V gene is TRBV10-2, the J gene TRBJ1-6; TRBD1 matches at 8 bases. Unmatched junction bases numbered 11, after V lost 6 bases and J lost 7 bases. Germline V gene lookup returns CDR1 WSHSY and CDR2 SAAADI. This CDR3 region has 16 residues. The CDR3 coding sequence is TGCGCCAGCAGGATCGGACAGGGAGGTAACAATTCACCCCTCCACTTT. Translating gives CASRIGQGGNNSPLHF.

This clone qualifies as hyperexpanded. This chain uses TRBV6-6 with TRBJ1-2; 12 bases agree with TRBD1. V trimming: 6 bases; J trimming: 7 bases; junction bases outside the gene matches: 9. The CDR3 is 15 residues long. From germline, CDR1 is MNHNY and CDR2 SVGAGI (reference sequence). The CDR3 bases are TGTGCCAGCAGCCCGGGACAGGGGGCATTATCTGGCTACACCTTC. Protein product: CASSPGQGALSGYTF.